This T cell receptor (beta chain) appears in the sequencing data of a study of shared clonotypes between healthy human individuals. About the research overall: Each donor had three CD4 naive, three CD4 memory, two CD8 naive and one CD8 memory plate.

Naive CD8 cells lacked CD45RO, underwent positive selection for CCR7 and left out terminally differentiated effector memory CD45RA+ cells. Regarding the study as a whole: Naive CD4 clonotypes overlapped across a few donors at about 5.3%.

Germline CDR1 reads SGHDT; CDR2 reads YYEEEE. The CDR3 loop spans 17 amino acids. Trimming pared 2 bases from V and 4 bases from J, leaving 21 bases between. Deep was the level used in running the assay. Replicate PCRs from sorted subsets contained around 200 ng DNA, which is some 30,000 T cell genomes. Sequencing was performed with immunoSEQ multiplex PCR; in TCRdb, only in-frame clones are kept and a portion is missing. The table lists about 2 million clones, about 95% of them singletons, with roughly 1.1% in the top ten. Remarks on this clone: What it binds is unknown.

Sequencing was done on a sample of naive CD8+ T cells sorted from blood. The clonotype was recovered from a man aged 18 to 29 in good health. This chain uses TRBV5-6 with TRBJ2-5; maybe TRBD2 (6 bases). The DNA of the CDR3 is TGTGCCAGCAGCTTCCTGTGGTCTAGCGTGGAAGGAGAGACCCAGTACTTC. Translation: CASSFLWSSVEGETQYF.